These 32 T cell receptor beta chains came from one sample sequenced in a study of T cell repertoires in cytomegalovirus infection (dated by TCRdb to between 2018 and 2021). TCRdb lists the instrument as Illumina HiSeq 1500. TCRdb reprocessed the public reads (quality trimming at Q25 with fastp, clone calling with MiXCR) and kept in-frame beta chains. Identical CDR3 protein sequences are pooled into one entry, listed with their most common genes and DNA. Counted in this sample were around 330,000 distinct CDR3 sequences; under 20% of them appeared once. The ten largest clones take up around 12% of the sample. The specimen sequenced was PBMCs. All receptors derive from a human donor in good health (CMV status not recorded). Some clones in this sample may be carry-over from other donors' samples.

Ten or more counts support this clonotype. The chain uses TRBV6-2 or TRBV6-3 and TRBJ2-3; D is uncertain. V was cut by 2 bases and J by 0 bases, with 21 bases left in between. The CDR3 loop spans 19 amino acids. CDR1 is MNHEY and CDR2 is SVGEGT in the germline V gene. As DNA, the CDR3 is TGTGCCAGCAGTTACCCCCAGCTCGAAGGGTGGGGTAGCACAGATACGCAGTATTTT. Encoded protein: CASSYPQLEGWGSTDTQYF.

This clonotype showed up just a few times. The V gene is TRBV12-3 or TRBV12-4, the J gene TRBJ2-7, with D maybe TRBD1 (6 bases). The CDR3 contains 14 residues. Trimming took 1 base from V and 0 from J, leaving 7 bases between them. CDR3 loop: CASSLGGLSYEQYF. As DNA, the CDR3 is TGTGCCAGCAGTTTAGGGGGGCTCTCCTACGAGCAGTACTTC.

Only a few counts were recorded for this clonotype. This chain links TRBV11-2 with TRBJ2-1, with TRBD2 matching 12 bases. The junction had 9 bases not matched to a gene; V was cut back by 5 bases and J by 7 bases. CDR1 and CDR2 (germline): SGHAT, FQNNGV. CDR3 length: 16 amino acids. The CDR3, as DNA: TGTGCCAGCAGCCCGAACCTAGCGGGGGGGCGGAATGAGCAGTTCTTC. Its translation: CASSPNLAGGRNEQFF.

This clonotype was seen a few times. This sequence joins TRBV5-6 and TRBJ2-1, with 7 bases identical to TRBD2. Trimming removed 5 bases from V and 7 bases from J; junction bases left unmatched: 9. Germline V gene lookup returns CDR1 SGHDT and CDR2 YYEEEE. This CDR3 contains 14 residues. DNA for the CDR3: TGTGCCAGCAGGTTAGCGGGCCTCGTGAATGAGCAGTTCTTC. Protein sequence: CASRLAGLVNEQFF.

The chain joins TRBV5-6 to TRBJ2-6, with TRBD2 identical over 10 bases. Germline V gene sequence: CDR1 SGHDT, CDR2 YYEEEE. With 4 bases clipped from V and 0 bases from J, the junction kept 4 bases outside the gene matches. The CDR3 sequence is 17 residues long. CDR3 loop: CASSPSGGRSGANVLTF. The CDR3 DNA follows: TGTGCCAGCAGCCCTAGCGGGGGCCGCTCTGGGGCCAACGTCCTGACTTTC.

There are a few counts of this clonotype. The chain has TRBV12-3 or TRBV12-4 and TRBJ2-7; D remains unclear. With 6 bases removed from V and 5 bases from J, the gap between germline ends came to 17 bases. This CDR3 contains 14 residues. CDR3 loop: CASRATETGDEQYF. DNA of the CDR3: TGTGCCAGCAGGGCGACCGAAACGGGCGACGAGCAGTACTTC.

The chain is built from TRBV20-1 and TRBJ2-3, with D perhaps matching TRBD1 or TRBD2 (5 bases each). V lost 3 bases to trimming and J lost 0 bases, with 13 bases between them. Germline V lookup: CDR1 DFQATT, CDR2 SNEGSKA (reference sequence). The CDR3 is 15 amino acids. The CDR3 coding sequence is TGCAGTGCTAGGGATTGGGGGTCTAGCACAGATACGCAGTATTTT. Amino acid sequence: CSARDWGSSTDTQYF.

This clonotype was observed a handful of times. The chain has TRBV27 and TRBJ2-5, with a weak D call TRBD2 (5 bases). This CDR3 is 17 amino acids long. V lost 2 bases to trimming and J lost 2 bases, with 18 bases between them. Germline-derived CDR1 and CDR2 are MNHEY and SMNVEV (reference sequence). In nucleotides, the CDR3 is TGTGCCAGCAGTTTAAGCCAGATCCCGGGAATACAAGAGACCCAGTACTTC. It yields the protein CASSLSQIPGIQETQYF.

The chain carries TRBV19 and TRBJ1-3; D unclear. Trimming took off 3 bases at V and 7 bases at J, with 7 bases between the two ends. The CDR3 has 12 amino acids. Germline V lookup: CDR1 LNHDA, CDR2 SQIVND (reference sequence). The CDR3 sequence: CASSIDRNTIYF. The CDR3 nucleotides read TGTGCCAGTAGTATCGACCGGAACACCATATATTTT.

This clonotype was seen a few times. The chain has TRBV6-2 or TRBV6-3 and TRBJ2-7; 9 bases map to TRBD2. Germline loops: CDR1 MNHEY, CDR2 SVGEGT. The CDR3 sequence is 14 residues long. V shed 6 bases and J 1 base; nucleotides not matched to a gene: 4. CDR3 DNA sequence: TGTGCCAGCAGAATGCTAGCGGGGTCCTACGAGCAGTACTTC. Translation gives CASRMLAGSYEQYF.

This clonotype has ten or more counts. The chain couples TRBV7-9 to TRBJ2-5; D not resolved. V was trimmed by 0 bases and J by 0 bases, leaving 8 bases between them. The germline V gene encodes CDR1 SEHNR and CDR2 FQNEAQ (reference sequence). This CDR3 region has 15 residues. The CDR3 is CASSLARVYQETQYF. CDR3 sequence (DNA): TGTGCCAGCAGCTTAGCAAGAGTTTACCAAGAGACCCAGTACTTC. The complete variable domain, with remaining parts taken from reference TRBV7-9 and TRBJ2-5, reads DTGVSQNPRHKITKRGQNVTFRCDPISEHNRLYWYRQTLGQGPEFLTYFQNEAQLEKSRLLSDRFSAERPKGSFSTLEIQRTEQGDSAMYLCASSLARVYQETQYFGPGTRLLVL.

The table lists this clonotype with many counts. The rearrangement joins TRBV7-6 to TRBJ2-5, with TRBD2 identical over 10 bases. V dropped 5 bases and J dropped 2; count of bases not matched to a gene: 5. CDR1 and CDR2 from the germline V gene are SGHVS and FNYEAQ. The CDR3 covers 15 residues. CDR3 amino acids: CASSVQRGGQETQYF. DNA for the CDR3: TGTGCCAGCAGCGTTCAGCGGGGGGGACAAGAGACCCAGTACTTC.

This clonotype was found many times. This CDR3 reads CASSLLPGHKPTEAFF. The CDR3 bases are TGTGCCAGCAGTTTGCTTCCGGGACACAAGCCCACTGAAGCTTTCTTT. The chain links TRBV27 to TRBJ1-1, with a possible D match to TRBD1 (6 bases). Trimming took 3 bases from V and 4 from J, leaving 18 bases between them. CDR3 length equals 16 residues. Germline loops: CDR1 MNHEY, CDR2 SMNVEV (reference sequence).

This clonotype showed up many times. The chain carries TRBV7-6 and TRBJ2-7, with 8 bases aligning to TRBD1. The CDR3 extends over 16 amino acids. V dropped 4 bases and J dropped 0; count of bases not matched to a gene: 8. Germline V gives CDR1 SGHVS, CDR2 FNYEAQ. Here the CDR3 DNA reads TGTGCCAGCAGCTCGGGACAGGCCTTGAGCTCCTACGAGCAGTACTTC. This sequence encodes CASSSGQALSSYEQYF.

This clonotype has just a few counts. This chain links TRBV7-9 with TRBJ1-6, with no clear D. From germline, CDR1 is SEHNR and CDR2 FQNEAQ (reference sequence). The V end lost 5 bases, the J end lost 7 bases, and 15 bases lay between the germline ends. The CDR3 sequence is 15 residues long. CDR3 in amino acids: CASSPTGSRNSPLHF. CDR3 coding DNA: TGTGCCAGCAGCCCGACTGGGTCTAGGAATTCACCCCTCCACTTT.

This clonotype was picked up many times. CDR3 nucleotide sequence: TGTGCCAGCAGTTTAGATCCAGGGGGTCCGGGTGGCTACACCTTC. As protein: CASSLDPGGPGGYTF. V is TRBV12-3 or TRBV12-4 and J is TRBJ1-2; 7 nucleotides align to TRBD1. The J segment lost 7 bases and the V segment lost 1 base, leaving 9 bases of the junction unmatched. The CDR3 spans 15 residues.

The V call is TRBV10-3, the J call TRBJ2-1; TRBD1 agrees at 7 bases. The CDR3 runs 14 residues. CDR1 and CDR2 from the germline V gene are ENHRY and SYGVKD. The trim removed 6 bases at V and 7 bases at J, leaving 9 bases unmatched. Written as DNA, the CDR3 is TGTGCCATCAGGTCTACAGGGGAAGGGAATGAGCAGTTCTTC. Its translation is CAIRSTGEGNEQFF.

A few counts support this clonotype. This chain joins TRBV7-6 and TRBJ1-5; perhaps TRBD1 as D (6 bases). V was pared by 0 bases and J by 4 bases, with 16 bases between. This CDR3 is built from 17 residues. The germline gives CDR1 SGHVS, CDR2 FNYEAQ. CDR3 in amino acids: CASSLAGGLGPNQPQHF. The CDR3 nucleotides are TGTGCCAGCAGCTTAGCTGGGGGCCTAGGTCCAAATCAGCCCCAGCATTTT.

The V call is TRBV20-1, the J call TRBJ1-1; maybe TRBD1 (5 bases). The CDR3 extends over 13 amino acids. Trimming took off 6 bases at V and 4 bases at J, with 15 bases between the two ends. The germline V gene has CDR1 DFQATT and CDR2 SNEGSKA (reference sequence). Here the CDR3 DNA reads TGCAGTGCACGCAGGGTTCGGACCACTGAAGCTTTCTTT. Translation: CSARRVRTTEAFF.

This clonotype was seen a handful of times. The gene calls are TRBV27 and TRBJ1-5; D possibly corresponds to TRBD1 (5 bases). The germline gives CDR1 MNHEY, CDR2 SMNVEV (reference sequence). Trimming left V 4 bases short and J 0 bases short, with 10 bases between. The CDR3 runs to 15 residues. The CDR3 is CASSWGLPSNQPQHF. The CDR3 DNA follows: TGTGCCAGCAGTTGGGGACTTCCTAGCAATCAGCCCCAGCATTTT.

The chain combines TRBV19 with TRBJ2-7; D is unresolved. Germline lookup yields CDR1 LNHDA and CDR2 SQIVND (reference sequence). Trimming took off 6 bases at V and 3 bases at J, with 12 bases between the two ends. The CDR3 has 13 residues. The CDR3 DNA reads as TGTGCCAGTAGCTCCCGGCTAGGCTACGAGCAGTACTTC. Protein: CASSSRLGYEQYF.

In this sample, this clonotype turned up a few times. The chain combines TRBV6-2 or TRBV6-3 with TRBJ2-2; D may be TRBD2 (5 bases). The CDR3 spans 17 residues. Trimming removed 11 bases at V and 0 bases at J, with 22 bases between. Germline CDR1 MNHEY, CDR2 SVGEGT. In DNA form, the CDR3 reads TGTGCCGCCCTTAGCGTCGGGTACCCGACGAACACCGGGGAGCTGTTTTTT. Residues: CAALSVGYPTNTGELFF.

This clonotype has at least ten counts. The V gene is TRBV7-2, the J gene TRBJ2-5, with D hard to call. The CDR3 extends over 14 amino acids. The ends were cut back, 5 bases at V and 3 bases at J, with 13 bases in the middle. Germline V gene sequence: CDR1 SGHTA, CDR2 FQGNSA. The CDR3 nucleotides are TGTGCCAGCAGCCTCGCATCCTCGAAAGAGACCCAGTACTTC. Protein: CASSLASSKETQYF.

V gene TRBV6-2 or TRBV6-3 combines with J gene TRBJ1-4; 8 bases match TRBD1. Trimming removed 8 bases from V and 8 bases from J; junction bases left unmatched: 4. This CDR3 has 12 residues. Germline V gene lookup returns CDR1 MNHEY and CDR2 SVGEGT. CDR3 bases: TGTGCCAGCGGCAGGGGGCAAGAAAAACTGTTTTTT. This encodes CASGRGQEKLFF.

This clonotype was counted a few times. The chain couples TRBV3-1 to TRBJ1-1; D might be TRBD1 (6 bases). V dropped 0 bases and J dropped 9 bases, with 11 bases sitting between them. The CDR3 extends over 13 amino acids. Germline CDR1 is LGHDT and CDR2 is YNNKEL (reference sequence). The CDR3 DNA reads TGTGCCAGCAGCCAAGATTTATGGGGGCAAGCTTTCTTT. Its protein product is CASSQDLWGQAFF.

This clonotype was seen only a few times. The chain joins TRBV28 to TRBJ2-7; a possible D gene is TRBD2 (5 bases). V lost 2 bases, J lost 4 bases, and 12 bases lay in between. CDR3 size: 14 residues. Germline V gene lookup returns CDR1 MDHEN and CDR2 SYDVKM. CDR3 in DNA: TGTGCCAGCAGTTTAGCGGACTCTAGATACGAGCAGTACTTC. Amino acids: CASSLADSRYEQYF. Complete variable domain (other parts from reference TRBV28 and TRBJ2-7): DVKVTQSSRYLVKRTGEKVFLECVQDMDHENMFWYRQDPGLGLRLIYFSYDVKMKEKGDIPEGYSVSREKKERFSLILESASTNQTSMYLCASSLADSRYEQYFGPGTRLTVT.

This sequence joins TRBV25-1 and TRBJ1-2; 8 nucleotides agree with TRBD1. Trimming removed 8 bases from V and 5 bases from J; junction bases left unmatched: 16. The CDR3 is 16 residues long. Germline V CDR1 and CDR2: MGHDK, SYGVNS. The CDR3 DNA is TGTGCCAGCCATCCACATCAGGGGGCGCGTGGATATGGCTACACCTTC. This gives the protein CASHPHQGARGYGYTF.

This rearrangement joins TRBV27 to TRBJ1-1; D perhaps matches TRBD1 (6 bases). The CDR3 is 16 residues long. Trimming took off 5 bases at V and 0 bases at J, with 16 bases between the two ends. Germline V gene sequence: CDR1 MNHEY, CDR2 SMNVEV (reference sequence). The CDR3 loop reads CASSPNSQGLNTEAFF. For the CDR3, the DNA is TGTGCCAGCAGTCCCAATTCACAGGGCTTGAACACTGAAGCTTTCTTT.

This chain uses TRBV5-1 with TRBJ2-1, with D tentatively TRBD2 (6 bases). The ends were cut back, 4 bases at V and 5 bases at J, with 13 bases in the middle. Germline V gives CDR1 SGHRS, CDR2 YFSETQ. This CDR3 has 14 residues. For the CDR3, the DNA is TGCGCCAGCAGCCTGGGGCCGGGGGACAATGAGCAGTTCTTC. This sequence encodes CASSLGPGDNEQFF.

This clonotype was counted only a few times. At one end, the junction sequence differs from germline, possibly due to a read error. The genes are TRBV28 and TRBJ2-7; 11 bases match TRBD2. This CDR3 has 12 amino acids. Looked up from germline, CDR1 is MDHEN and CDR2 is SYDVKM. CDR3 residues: CASSSMTSGAHF. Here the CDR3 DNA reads TGTGCCAGCAGTTCCATGACTAGCGGGGCGCACTTC. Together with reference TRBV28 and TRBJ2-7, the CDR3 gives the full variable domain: DVKVTQSSRYLVKRTGEKVFLECVQDMDHENMFWYRQDPGLGLRLIYFSYDVKMKEKGDIPEGYSVSREKKERFSLILESASTNQTSMYLCASSSMTSGAHFGPGTRLTVT.

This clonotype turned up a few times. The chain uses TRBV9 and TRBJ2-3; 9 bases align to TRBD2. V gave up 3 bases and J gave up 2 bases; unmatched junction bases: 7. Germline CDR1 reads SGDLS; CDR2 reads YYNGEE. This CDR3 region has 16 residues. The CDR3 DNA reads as TGTGCCAGCAGCGCTGTAGCGGGGGAACACACAGATACGCAGTATTTT. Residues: CASSAVAGEHTDTQYF.

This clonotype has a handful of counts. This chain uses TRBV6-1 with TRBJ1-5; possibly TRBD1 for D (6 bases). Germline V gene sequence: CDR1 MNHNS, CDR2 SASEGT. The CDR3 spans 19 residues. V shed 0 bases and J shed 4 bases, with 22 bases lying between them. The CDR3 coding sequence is TGTGCCAGCAGTGAAGCCCCCGCAGGGGCCTCCCCGGTGAATCAGCCCCAGCATTTT. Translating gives CASSEAPAGASPVNQPQHF.